The source of this T cell receptor beta chain is a study of blood T cell repertoires in COVID-19. Study-wide context: The United States, Italy and Spain provided the acute and convalescent COVID-19 samples.

Trimming took off 5 bases at V and 3 bases at J, with 22 bases between the two ends. CDR1 is SGHTA and CDR2 is FQGNSA in the germline V gene. The CDR3 length is 18 residues. Original processing notes: Amplification from reference gene primers served as the basis for estimated nucleated cell counts. Produced via immunoSEQ multiplex PCR; TCRdb's table is partial and in-frame only. That table supplies the V and J calls and clone size; D and trimming were determined from the DNA. The data hold about 310,000 clones, with approximately 91% observed a single time. Recruitment covered about two dozen US areas and drew participants whose ages spanned about 18 to 100 years.

The gene calls are TRBV7-2 and TRBJ1-4, with D possibly being TRBD1 (6 bases). Sequencing was done on a sample of PBMCs or T cells enriched from blood (not recorded which). The clonotype originates from a woman in her forties who had recovered from COVID-19. The CDR3 loop reads CASSTQGPSLGANEKLFF. The CDR3 nucleotides read TGTGCCAGCAGCACCCAGGGGCCGTCCCTCGGAGCTAATGAAAAACTGTTTTTT.